The text below deals with one T cell receptor beta chain. Its specificity is not known. The data are from a study of graft-versus-host responses after intestinal transplantation. The ends lost 4 bases at V and 0 bases at J; junction bases unmatched: 0. The CDR3 spans 14 residues. Findings of the study overall: Among recipient marrow samples, GvH clones were found; some appeared first in ileum or blood.

This table comes from immunoSEQ multiplex PCR, and its TCRdb copy is limited to in-frame clones, with some not included. The sample yields approximately 88,000 clones, roughly nine tenths seen once. The chain uses TRBV23-1 and TRBJ2-1, with TRBD2 matching over 7 bases. TRBV23-1 is sorted into the ORF group, with uncertain function. The TCR originated in a human donor who received an intestinal transplant. This specimen consisted of unstimulated CD4+ T cells sorted from spleen or lymph node cells, obtained before intestinal transplant. The CDR3 reads CASSRGGSYNEQFF. The CDR3 DNA is TGCGCCAGCAGTCGGGGGGGCTCCTACAATGAGCAGTTCTTC.